This T cell receptor (beta chain) was retrieved from a study of T cell repertoires in cytomegalovirus infection. At the level of the study: Recently identified HLA-C-restricted CMV epitopes were among the peptides used.

Study-level findings and limits: Accumulated public TCR beta family frequency recognized individuals carrying CMV together with the relevant HLA.

TCRdb recomputed calls from the reads with MiXCR, one row per CDR3 protein. The data show 650,000 to 850,000 distinct CDR3 sequences, roughly 29% seen once. Concerning this clonotype itself: Its matching antigen is unknown.

V lost 7 bases and J 2 bases, leaving 24 bases between the germline ends. The CDR3 is 18 residues long. In germline, CDR1 is MNHEY, CDR2 SVGAGI. Material: cultured CD8+ T cells from PBMCs, obtained from culture after CMV antigen stimulation. The TCR sequence derives from a human donor in good health (CMV status not recorded). Some clones in this sample may be carry-over from other donors' samples. This chain connects TRBV6-5 to TRBJ1-3; D is perhaps TRBD1 (6 bases). This CDR3 is CASMRSGGPRGPGNTIYF. Written as DNA, the CDR3 is TGTGCCAGCATGAGGTCCGGGGGGCCTAGGGGTCCTGGAAACACCATATATTTT.